The rows below give T cell receptor beta chains drawn from one sample of a study of blood T cell repertoires in COVID-19. Using immunoSEQ multiplex PCR, the repertoire was profiled, and TCRdb retains in-frame clones only, with some absent. The data hold more than 200,000 clones, with roughly 86% observed a single time. Material: PBMCs or T cells enriched from blood (not recorded which). The receptors here all came from a woman in her 50s who had recovered from COVID-19. Both conserved end residues are part of each CDR3. A D gene is named only where the DNA matches it firmly. The size of a clone is reported for some rows only, either as once, few or many, or as a class for expanded clones.

NA,TRBV19,TRBD2,16,TRBJ2-4,TGTGCCAGTAGTATTAGGACTAGCGGGAGCGGGAACATTCAGTACTTC,CASSIRTSGSGNIQYF
NA,TRBV7-9,TRBD1,15,TRBJ2-2,TGTGCCAGCAGCCCCGGACAGGCGTCAGGGCGGGAGCTGTTTTTT,CASSPGQASGRELFF
NA,TRBV4-1,TRBD1,18,TRBJ2-1,TGCGCCAGCAGCCAAGATGGATTTGGGACAGGGACTTACAATGAGCAGTTCTTC,CASSQDGFGTGTYNEQFF
NA,TRBV9,NA,15,TRBJ2-1,TGTGCCAGCAGGGCGACCGGGACACGCGAGGCCCAGCAGTTCTTC,CASRATGTREAQQFF
NA,TRBV6-5,NA,15,TRBJ2-1,TGTGCCAGCACCGTGGGAGGTGGGAATATCGATGAGCAGTTCTTC,CASTVGGGNIDEQFF
NA,TRBV10-3,TRBD1,15,TRBJ2-7,TGTGCCATCAGTGAAAGGGGACAGGGGTCCCGAGAGCAGTACTTC,CAISERGQGSREQYF
NA,TRBV28,NA,13,TRBJ1-1,TGTGCCAGCAATGACATTCTTAACACTGAAGCTTTCTTT,CASNDILNTEAFF
once,TRBV5-6,TRBD2,16,TRBJ2-3,TGTGCCAGCAGCCCAAGACTAGCGTTTAGCACAGATACGCAGTATTTT,CASSPRLAFSTDTQYF
NA,TRBV7-6,NA,14,TRBJ2-7,TGTGCCAGCAGCTCCCGTACGGGAGAAGACGAGCAGTACTTC,CASSSRTGEDEQYF
NA,TRBV7-9,TRBD1,15,TRBJ1-4,TGTGCCAGCAGCCCCGGGGACAGTCCTAATGAAAAACTGTTTTTT,CASSPGDSPNEKLFF
NA,TRBV2,NA,15,TRBJ2-1,TGTGCCAGCAGTGTCATGGGACAACGGGGCAATGAGCAGTTCTTC,CASSVMGQRGNEQFF
NA,TRBV5-1,TRBD1,13,TRBJ2-7,TGCGCCAGTCGGACAGGGGGCTTCTACGAGCAGTACTTC,CASRTGGFYEQYF
once,TRBV5-4,TRBD2,15,TRBJ2-1,TGTGCCAGCAGCTCAGCGGGAGGACTATCTAAGGAGCAGTTCTTC,CASSSAGGLSKEQFF
NA,TRBV3-1/TRBV3-2,TRBD2,15,TRBJ2-7,TGTGCCAGCAGCCAAGGCCTAGCGGGTCCCTACGAGCAGTACTTC,CASSQGLAGPYEQYF
NA,TRBV12-5,TRBD2,16,TRBJ2-3,TGTGCTAGTGGTTTAGTGCTAGCGGGAGGGAGGCATACGCAGTATTTT,CASGLVLAGGRHTQYF